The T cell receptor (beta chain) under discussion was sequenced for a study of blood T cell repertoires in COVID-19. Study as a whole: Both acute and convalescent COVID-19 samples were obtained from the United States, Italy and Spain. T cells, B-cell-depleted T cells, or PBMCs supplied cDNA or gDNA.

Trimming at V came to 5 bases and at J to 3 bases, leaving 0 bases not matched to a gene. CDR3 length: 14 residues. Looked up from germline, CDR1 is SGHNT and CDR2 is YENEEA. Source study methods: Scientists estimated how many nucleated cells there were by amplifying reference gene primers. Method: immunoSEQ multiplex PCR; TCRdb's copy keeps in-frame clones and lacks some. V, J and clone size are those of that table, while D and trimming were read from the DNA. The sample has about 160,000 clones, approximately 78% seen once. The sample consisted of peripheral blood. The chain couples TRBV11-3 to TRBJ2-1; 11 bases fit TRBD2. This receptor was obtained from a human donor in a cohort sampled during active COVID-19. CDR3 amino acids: CASSLAGGYNEQFF. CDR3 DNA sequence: TGTGCCAGCAGCCTAGCGGGAGGCTACAATGAGCAGTTCTTC.